A selection of T cell receptor beta chains follows, all from one sample in a study of Ad26.COV2.S vaccination and SARS-CoV-2 variants. The assay was immunoSEQ multiplex PCR, and TCRdb's table has in-frame clones only and misses some. The sample contains a few hundred thousand clones, 90% of which appear only once. This specimen consisted of peripheral blood, obtained in a trial of Ad26.COV2.S vaccine versus placebo. Receptors originate from a person aged 18 to 65 who received the Ad26.COV2.S COVID-19 vaccine or a placebo. Both conserved end residues are part of each CDR3. The D gene is left open where the match is weak. Expanded clones get a size class; other rows say once, few or many, or leave the size out.

J gene	V gene	D gene	clone size	CDR3 DNA	CDR3 protein
TRBJ1-1	TRBV11-2	.	.	TGTGCCAGCAGCTTTTCCTATCACAGGGTAGGGGACACTGAAGCTTTCTTT	CASSFSYHRVGDTEAFF
TRBJ2-5	TRBV4-3	.	.	TGCGCCAGCAGTCCGAGGCCCAGACTAGAGACCCAGTACTTC	CASSPRPRLETQYF
TRBJ2-3	TRBV19	.	.	TGTGCCAGTAAGGGCGAGCTTATAAGTACGCAGTATTTT	CASKGELISTQYF
TRBJ1-3	TRBV14	TRBD1	.	TGTGCCAGCAGCCGGACAGGCCTAGACTCTGGAAACACCATATATTTT	CASSRTGLDSGNTIYF
TRBJ1-1	TRBV20-1	.	.	TGCAGTGCTAGAAGGGAGATTGCTTTCTTT	CSARREIAFF
TRBJ1-1	TRBV19	.	.	TGTGCCAGTAGAGGTTTGGGGTCTGAAGCTTTCTTT	CASRGLGSEAFF
TRBJ2-1	TRBV7-8	TRBD2	.	TGTGCCAGCAGCTTAGGGACTAGCCGCGCATACAATGAGCAGTTCTTC	CASSLGTSRAYNEQFF
TRBJ1-2	TRBV6-5	TRBD1	.	TGTGCCAGCACTGGGGACAGGCATGGCTACACCTTC	CASTGDRHGYTF
TRBJ2-1	TRBV6-5	.	.	TGTGCCAGCAGTTACAGGGCCCATCTCCCTAATGAGCAGTTCTTC	CASSYRAHLPNEQFF
TRBJ2-2	TRBV7-9	TRBD2	once	TGTGCCAGCAGCTTAAACGTAGCGGGGTCTGGAACCGGGGAGCTGTTTTTT	CASSLNVAGSGTGELFF
TRBJ1-1	TRBV7-2	.	.	TGTGCCAGCAGCTTTCAGGGGATGAACACTGAAGCTTTCTTT	CASSFQGMNTEAFF
TRBJ2-2	TRBV7-8	.	few	TGTGCCAGCAGCCCAGACAAGAACACCGGGGAGCTGTTTTTT	CASSPDKNTGELFF
TRBJ1-2	TRBV20-1	TRBD1	.	TGCAGTGCTAGCCAGGGGGGTGGCTACACCTTC	CSASQGGGYTF
TRBJ2-5	TRBV18	.	.	TGTGCCAGCCGACAAGAGACCCAGTACTTC	CASRQETQYF
TRBJ2-6	TRBV6-5	.	.	TGTGCCAGCAGTTACTCGTACTCTGGGGCCAACGTCCTGACTTTC	CASSYSYSGANVLTF
TRBJ2-2	TRBV3-1/TRBV3-2	TRBD2	.	TGTGCCAGCAGCCAAGGGCAAGCGGGGGGGCTAGGCGATAGGACCGGGGAGCTGTTTTTT	CASSQGQAGGLGDRTGELFF
TRBJ2-1	TRBV12-3/TRBV12-4	TRBD2	.	TGTGCCAGCAGTAGCGGGGGGGGCAATGAGCAGTTCTTC	CASSSGGGNEQFF
TRBJ2-3	TRBV5-1	.	.	TGCGCCAGCAGCTTGGGACCAACAGATACGCAGTATTTT	CASSLGPTDTQYF
TRBJ1-2	TRBV30	TRBD1	.	TGTGCCTGGAGGGTAAACAGGGGGGAATTAAGTGGCTACACCTTC	CAWRVNRGELSGYTF
TRBJ2-4	TRBV13	.	.	TGTGCCAGCAGCTTGTTACCAGACGGGGTAAACATTCAGTACTTC	CASSLLPDGVNIQYF
TRBJ1-4	TRBV2	TRBD1	.	TGTGCCAGCACCCTGCGGGGACAGGAGAATGAAAAACTGTTTTTT	CASTLRGQENEKLFF
TRBJ2-1	TRBV4-3	TRBD2	.	TGCGCCAGCAGCCAAGATGGTAGCGGGAGACCCCCCTACAATGAGCAGTTCTTC	CASSQDGSGRPPYNEQFF
TRBJ1-3	TRBV9	.	.	TGTGCCAGCAGCGTAGGTATAGTCTCTGGAAACACCATATATTTT	CASSVGIVSGNTIYF
TRBJ1-6	TRBV4-1	.	.	TGCGCCAGCAGCCAAGATTCGACAGCCATCACCTATAATTCACCCCTCCACTTT	CASSQDSTAITYNSPLHF
TRBJ2-2	TRBV30	TRBD2	many	TGTGCCTGGAGACCCATCCTAGCGGGAGAGGTCGGGGAGCTGTTTTTT	CAWRPILAGEVGELFF
TRBJ1-1	TRBV9	.	.	TGTGCCAGCAGCGTATCAAGTGGATGGGACACTGAAGCTTTCTTT	CASSVSSGWDTEAFF
TRBJ1-2	TRBV13	.	once	TGTGCCAGCAGCTTATATTCTGGCTACACCTTC	CASSLYSGYTF
TRBJ1-3	TRBV19	.	.	TGTGCCAGTGTGGTGGGACGGAGCTCTGGAAACACCATATATTTT	CASVVGRSSGNTIYF
TRBJ1-2	TRBV7-2	.	.	TGTGCCAGCAGCTTCGACATCGGTTATGGCTACACCTTC	CASSFDIGYGYTF
TRBJ1-1	TRBV6-6	.	.	TGTGCCAGCGAAGGCCTGGGCACTGAAGCTTTCTTT	CASEGLGTEAFF
TRBJ1-1	TRBV9	.	.	TGTGCCAGCAGCGCGACCTTACTGAACACTGAAGCTTTCTTT	CASSATLLNTEAFF
TRBJ1-1	TRBV4-1	.	.	TGCGCCAGCAGCCAAGGAAGGGGGGGGCGTTTTGCTGAAGCTTTCTTT	CASSQGRGGRFAEAFF
TRBJ1-1	TRBV28	.	.	TGTGCCAGCAGTCTCAACGTCGATCTTGAAGCTTTCTTT	CASSLNVDLEAFF
TRBJ2-6	TRBV19	.	.	TGTGCCAGTCACACAGGGCCCTCTGGGGCCAACGTCCTGACTTTC	CASHTGPSGANVLTF
TRBJ2-7	TRBV6-5	.	.	TGTGCCAGCATGTGGGCCCCGAGCTCCTACGAGCAGTACTTC	CASMWAPSSYEQYF
TRBJ1-2	TRBV4-1	.	.	TGCGCCAGCAGCCAAGAATGGGTACGAGGGGATGGCTACACCTTC	CASSQEWVRGDGYTF
TRBJ2-5	TRBV7-2	TRBD2	.	TGTGCCAGCAGCCTGGGTTCCGGGGGGGGTCCGAAAGAGACCCAGTACTTC	CASSLGSGGGPKETQYF
TRBJ1-1	TRBV6-5	.	.	TGTGCCAGCAGTTACTCGACAGGCTACACTGAAGCTTTCTTT	CASSYSTGYTEAFF
TRBJ2-1	TRBV19	.	.	TGTGCCAGTAGTCCCGCGCGCGACAATGAGCAGTTCTTC	CASSPARDNEQFF
TRBJ2-1	TRBV4-3	.	.	TGCGCCAGCAGCCAAGGTGAACGGGGTAATGAGCAGTTCTTC	CASSQGERGNEQFF
TRBJ1-1	TRBV19	.	.	TGTGCCAGTAGTAGGGGGACCCTGTCCACTGAAGCTTTCTTT	CASSRGTLSTEAFF
TRBJ1-4	TRBV5-1	.	.	TGCGCCAGCTTCACAGGGAATTCAGGTGAAAAACTGTTTTTT	CASFTGNSGEKLFF
TRBJ2-1	TRBV7-6	.	.	TGTGCCAGCAGCTCGTCTCAGGGGCTGTCCTACAATGAGCAGTTCTTC	CASSSSQGLSYNEQFF
TRBJ2-1	TRBV19	TRBD2	.	TGTGCCAGTAGCGCCTTAAGGAGCGGGGGCTCAATCGAGCAGTTCTTC	CASSALRSGGSIEQFF
TRBJ2-7	TRBV11-2	TRBD1	.	TGTGCCAGCAGCCAGACAGGGACCTACGAGCAGTACTTC	CASSQTGTYEQYF
TRBJ2-5	TRBV7-7	.	.	TGTGCCAGCAGCTTAGTACGTCGGAGATTCCAAGAGACCCAGTACTTC	CASSLVRRRFQETQYF
TRBJ2-1	TRBV7-2	.	.	TGTGCCAGCAGCGCCCGTTGGGGAACTTCCGACAATGAGCAGTTCTTC	CASSARWGTSDNEQFF
TRBJ1-1	TRBV27	TRBD1	.	TGTGCCAGCAGTTTGGGACAGGGGGGCACTGAAGCTTTCTTT	CASSLGQGGTEAFF
TRBJ1-2	TRBV10-3	.	.	TGTGCCATCAGTGATAGTCAGGGTAATAACTATGGCTACACCTTC	CAISDSQGNNYGYTF
TRBJ1-6	TRBV7-9	.	.	TGTGCCAGCAGCTTAGGTTACGATTCACCCCTCCACTTT	CASSLGYDSPLHF
TRBJ1-2	TRBV11-2	.	once	TGTGCCAGCAGCTTCTCCGATGGCTACACCTTC	CASSFSDGYTF
TRBJ2-3	TRBV27	TRBD1	.	TGTGCCAGCAGCGCGGACAGGGGGACAGATACGCAGTATTTT	CASSADRGTDTQYF
TRBJ2-5	TRBV18	.	once	TGTGCCAGCTCACCAGTGGCCGGGACGGTCCAAGAGACCCAGTACTTC	CASSPVAGTVQETQYF
TRBJ2-5	TRBV3-1/TRBV3-2	TRBD2	.	TGTGCCAGCAGCCCGCAAGCGGGGCACCAAGAGACCCAGTACTTC	CASSPQAGHQETQYF
TRBJ1-6	TRBV5-1	.	.	TGCGCCAGCAGCCCCACTCAGGGGAGCGGCTCCTATAATTCACCCCTCCACTTT	CASSPTQGSGSYNSPLHF
TRBJ1-2	TRBV4-2	.	.	TGTGCCAGCAGCCAAGATCCGCAGAGGGAAACCTATGGCTACACCTTC	CASSQDPQRETYGYTF